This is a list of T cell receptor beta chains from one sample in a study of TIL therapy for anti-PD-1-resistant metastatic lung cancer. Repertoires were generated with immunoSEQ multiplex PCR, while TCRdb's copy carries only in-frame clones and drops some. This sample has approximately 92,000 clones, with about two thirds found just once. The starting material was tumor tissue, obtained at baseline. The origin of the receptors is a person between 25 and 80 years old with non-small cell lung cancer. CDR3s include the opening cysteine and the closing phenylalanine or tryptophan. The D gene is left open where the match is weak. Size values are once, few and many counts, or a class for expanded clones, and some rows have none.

cdr3_aa: CASSSSIDTQYF; cdr3_nt: TGTGCCAGCAGCTCGTCCATAGATACGCAGTATTTT; v_call: TRBV5-4; d_call: -; j_call: TRBJ2-3; clone_size: -
cdr3_aa: CASSLGLEADTQYF; cdr3_nt: TGTGCCAGCAGCTTGGGACTAGAAGCAGATACGCAGTATTTT; v_call: TRBV7-2; d_call: TRBD2; j_call: TRBJ2-3; clone_size: few
cdr3_aa: CASGWGTSVSSYNEQFF; cdr3_nt: TGTGCCAGCGGATGGGGGACTAGCGTAAGCTCCTACAATGAGCAGTTCTTC; v_call: TRBV2; d_call: TRBD2; j_call: TRBJ2-1; clone_size: -
cdr3_aa: CASSGRQGNYGYTF; cdr3_nt: TGTGCCAGTAGTGGGCGACAGGGAAACTATGGCTACACCTTC; v_call: TRBV19; d_call: TRBD1; j_call: TRBJ1-2; clone_size: few
cdr3_aa: CASSLGTFKETQYF; cdr3_nt: TGCGCCAGCAGCTTGGGGACATTCAAAGAGACCCAGTACTTC; v_call: TRBV5-1; d_call: -; j_call: TRBJ2-5; clone_size: -
cdr3_aa: CASSLAYLNTEAFF; cdr3_nt: TGTGCCAGCAGCCTAGCCTATTTGAACACTGAAGCTTTCTTT; v_call: TRBV7-2; d_call: -; j_call: TRBJ1-1; clone_size: few
cdr3_aa: CAISGQGNEQFF; cdr3_nt: TGTGCCATCAGTGGACAGGGGAATGAGCAGTTCTTC; v_call: TRBV10-3; d_call: TRBD1; j_call: TRBJ2-1; clone_size: once
cdr3_aa: CASSPSTGTPYEQYF; cdr3_nt: TGTGCCAGCAGCCCCTCTACTGGAACCCCCTACGAGCAGTACTTC; v_call: TRBV3-1/TRBV3-2; d_call: -; j_call: TRBJ2-7; clone_size: -
cdr3_aa: CASSLFTGVSTGELFF; cdr3_nt: TGTGCCAGCAGCTTATTTACGGGCGTAAGCACCGGGGAGCTGTTTTTT; v_call: TRBV7-2; d_call: -; j_call: TRBJ2-2; clone_size: -
cdr3_aa: CASSLGGKNEKLFF; cdr3_nt: TGTGCCAGCAGCTTGGGGGGAAAGAATGAAAAACTGTTTTTT; v_call: TRBV5-4; d_call: -; j_call: TRBJ1-4; clone_size: -
cdr3_aa: CASSHLDECYEQYF; cdr3_nt: TGTGCCAGCAGCCATTTAGATGAGTGCTACGAGCAGTACTTC; v_call: TRBV3-1/TRBV3-2; d_call: -; j_call: TRBJ2-7; clone_size: -
cdr3_aa: CASSLVGQRYNEQFF; cdr3_nt: TGTGCCAGCAGCTTGGTGGGACAACGGTACAATGAGCAGTTCTTC; v_call: TRBV5-4; d_call: -; j_call: TRBJ2-1; clone_size: -
cdr3_aa: CASSLQGPNSPLHF; cdr3_nt: TGTGCCAGCAGCTTACAGGGGCCGAATTCACCCCTCCACTTT; v_call: TRBV7-2; d_call: -; j_call: TRBJ1-6; clone_size: -
cdr3_aa: CASSEDLTVNEQFF; cdr3_nt: TGTGCCAGCAGTGAAGACTTAACGGTTAATGAGCAGTTCTTC; v_call: TRBV27; d_call: -; j_call: TRBJ2-1; clone_size: -
cdr3_aa: CASSLGTPLSNQPQHF; cdr3_nt: TGTGCCAGCAGCTTAGGGACCCCCTTGAGCAATCAGCCCCAGCATTTT; v_call: TRBV7-9; d_call: -; j_call: TRBJ1-5; clone_size: few
cdr3_aa: CASSLIAGAINEQFF; cdr3_nt: TGTGCCAGCAGCCTCATAGCGGGGGCGATCAATGAGCAGTTCTTC; v_call: TRBV7-2; d_call: TRBD2; j_call: TRBJ2-1; clone_size: -
cdr3_aa: CASSEKRGNNYGYTF; cdr3_nt: TGTGCCAGCAGCGAAAAGCGTGGGAATAACTATGGCTACACCTTC; v_call: TRBV13; d_call: -; j_call: TRBJ1-2; clone_size: -
cdr3_aa: CSASLPPSGEQYF; cdr3_nt: TGCAGTGCTAGTCTGCCCCCTTCGGGGGAGCAGTACTTC; v_call: TRBV20-1; d_call: -; j_call: TRBJ2-7; clone_size: -
cdr3_aa: CASSPRTETGNTIYF; cdr3_nt: TGTGCCAGCAGCCCCCGGACGGAGACGGGAAACACCATATATTTT; v_call: TRBV7-7; d_call: -; j_call: TRBJ1-3; clone_size: -
cdr3_aa: CATSSQSWRRGDEQYF; cdr3_nt: TGTGCCACCAGCTCCCAATCTTGGAGGAGGGGAGACGAGCAGTACTTC; v_call: TRBV15; d_call: -; j_call: TRBJ2-7; clone_size: -
cdr3_aa: CASSQRGGEKLFF; cdr3_nt: TGTGCCAGTAGCCAGAGGGGGGGGGAAAAACTGTTTTTT; v_call: TRBV19; d_call: -; j_call: TRBJ1-4; clone_size: -
cdr3_aa: CASSIGPRTGELFF; cdr3_nt: TGTGCCAGTAGTATAGGACCGAGAACCGGGGAGCTGTTTTTT; v_call: TRBV19; d_call: -; j_call: TRBJ2-2; clone_size: once
cdr3_aa: CASSLEWSSYNSPLHF; cdr3_nt: TGTGCCAGCAGCTTGGAGTGGAGCTCCTATAATTCACCCCTCCACTTT; v_call: TRBV7-2; d_call: -; j_call: TRBJ1-6; clone_size: few
cdr3_aa: CASSVREDKELFF; cdr3_nt: TGTGCCAGCAGCGTTCGGGAGGATAAGGAGCTGTTTTTT; v_call: TRBV9; d_call: TRBD2; j_call: TRBJ2-2; clone_size: -
cdr3_aa: CSVFGSGANVLTF; cdr3_nt: TGCAGCGTTTTCGGCTCTGGGGCCAACGTCCTGACTTTC; v_call: TRBV29-1; d_call: -; j_call: TRBJ2-6; clone_size: -
cdr3_aa: CASSAKKTLADQWSTDTQYF; cdr3_nt: TGTGCCAGCAGCGCAAAAAAAACGCTAGCGGACCAGTGGAGCACAGATACGCAGTATTTT; v_call: TRBV9; d_call: TRBD2; j_call: TRBJ2-3; clone_size: medium-sized
cdr3_aa: CASSPYSGGRTQYF; cdr3_nt: TGTGCCAGCAGCCCTTATAGCGGGGGGAGGACCCAGTACTTC; v_call: TRBV11-2; d_call: TRBD2; j_call: TRBJ2-5; clone_size: -
cdr3_aa: CASSTLGRQSYEQYF; cdr3_nt: TGTGCCAGCAGCACCCTGGGACGCCAGTCCTACGAGCAGTACTTC; v_call: TRBV11-2; d_call: -; j_call: TRBJ2-7; clone_size: few
cdr3_aa: CASSLLGGNSPLHF; cdr3_nt: TGTGCCAGCAGCTTACTGGGGGGGAATTCACCCCTCCACTTT; v_call: TRBV7-9; d_call: -; j_call: TRBJ1-6; clone_size: -
cdr3_aa: CASSPPRPSGNEQFF; cdr3_nt: TGTGCCAGCTCACCACCGAGGCCTAGCGGGAATGAGCAGTTCTTC; v_call: TRBV18; d_call: TRBD2; j_call: TRBJ2-1; clone_size: -
cdr3_aa: CASSAERRNQPQHF; cdr3_nt: TGTGCCAGCAGTGCCGAGCGGAGGAATCAGCCCCAGCATTTT; v_call: TRBV2; d_call: -; j_call: TRBJ1-5; clone_size: few
cdr3_aa: CASSPDISQETQYF; cdr3_nt: TGTGCCAGCAGCCCAGATATATCTCAAGAGACCCAGTACTTC; v_call: TRBV7-2; d_call: -; j_call: TRBJ2-5; clone_size: -
cdr3_aa: CASSLSSGYTF; cdr3_nt: TGTGCCAGCAGTTTGAGCAGCGGCTACACCTTC; v_call: TRBV12-3/TRBV12-4; d_call: -; j_call: TRBJ1-2; clone_size: -
cdr3_aa: CASSYSVWAGTYEQYF; cdr3_nt: TGTGCCAGCAGTTACTCGGTGTGGGCGGGAACCTACGAGCAGTACTTC; v_call: TRBV6-5; d_call: -; j_call: TRBJ2-7; clone_size: -
cdr3_aa: CAGWRGTEENTEAFF; cdr3_nt: TGTGCCGGCTGGAGGGGAACAGAGGAGAACACTGAAGCTTTCTTT; v_call: TRBV27; d_call: -; j_call: TRBJ1-1; clone_size: -
cdr3_aa: CASSIEWAEKLFF; cdr3_nt: TGTGCCAGTAGTATAGAGTGGGCCGAAAAACTGTTTTTT; v_call: TRBV19; d_call: -; j_call: TRBJ1-4; clone_size: -
cdr3_aa: CASSPTGLPGELFF; cdr3_nt: TGTGCCAGCAGCCCAACGGGACTCCCCGGGGAGCTGTTTTTT; v_call: TRBV7-2; d_call: -; j_call: TRBJ2-2; clone_size: few
cdr3_aa: CSVDGLTESYEQYF; cdr3_nt: TGCAGCGTTGACGGTTTGACCGAATCCTACGAGCAGTACTTC; v_call: TRBV29-1; d_call: -; j_call: TRBJ2-7; clone_size: -
cdr3_aa: CASSPNARPANYGYTF; cdr3_nt: TGTGCCAGCTCACCAAACGCCAGACCAGCTAACTATGGCTACACCTTC; v_call: TRBV18; d_call: -; j_call: TRBJ1-2; clone_size: -
cdr3_aa: CVTEEHTEAFF; cdr3_nt: TGCGTTACGGAGGAACACACTGAAGCTTTCTTT; v_call: TRBV29-1; d_call: -; j_call: TRBJ1-1; clone_size: few
cdr3_aa: CATSGLSTDTQYF; cdr3_nt: TGTGCCACCAGCGGACTTAGCACAGATACGCAGTATTTT; v_call: TRBV24-1; d_call: -; j_call: TRBJ2-3; clone_size: -
cdr3_aa: CASSVLTGSGNTIYF; cdr3_nt: TGTGCCAGCAGTGTCCTCACAGGTTCTGGAAACACCATATATTTT; v_call: TRBV28; d_call: -; j_call: TRBJ1-3; clone_size: few
cdr3_aa: CASSMGRVRDNQPQHF; cdr3_nt: TGTGCCAGTAGTATGGGCAGGGTGAGAGACAATCAGCCCCAGCATTTT; v_call: TRBV19; d_call: -; j_call: TRBJ1-5; clone_size: -